The source of this T cell receptor (beta chain) is a study of spatial heterogeneity in lung cancer. Overall study context: More than 8.5 raw reads, on average, carried each unique TCR and UMI combination.

TCRdb analysed the 5' RACE reads with MiXCR anew, one entry per CDR3 protein. The top ten hold about 16% of the sample, which has 14,000 or so distinct CDR3 sequences, around 5% seen once. V was cut by 6 bases and J by 0 bases, with 15 bases left in between. Per the germline V gene, CDR1 is SQVTM and CDR2 is ANQGSEA. There are 15 residues in the CDR3. This clonotype showed up many times. The target antigen is unknown. This beta chain turned up in a library designed for alpha chains; as an off-target read, its abundance says little. Findings and limits, study-wide: Tumors with more nonsynonymous mutations had more expanded intratumoral alpha and beta TCRs. Coverage was estimated at about 7% of tumor T cells for alpha chains and less than 15% for beta chains.

Regarding time point: sample taken at primary tumor resection. Samples were obtained from 70 or so donors, all untreated early-stage non-small cell lung cancer patients. Unsorted whole RNA samples from tumor, nontumor lung or frozen PBMC were sequenced. This TCR was sampled from a female donor with early-stage non-small cell lung cancer. J is TRBJ1-3 and V is TRBV29-1, with a tentative D call TRBD1 (6 bases). The source was lung tumor tissue, collected at surgery. The CDR3 here is CSVRQAASSGNTIYF. The CDR3 region has the DNA TGCAGCGTGCGACAGGCAGCAAGCTCTGGAAACACCATATATTTT.